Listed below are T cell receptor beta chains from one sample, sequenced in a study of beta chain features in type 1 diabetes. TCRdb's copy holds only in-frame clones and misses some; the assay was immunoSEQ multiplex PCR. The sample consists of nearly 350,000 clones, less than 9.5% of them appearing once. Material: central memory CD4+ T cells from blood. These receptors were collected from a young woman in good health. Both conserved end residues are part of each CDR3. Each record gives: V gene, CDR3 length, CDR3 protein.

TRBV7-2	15	CASSFRGRLTNEQFF
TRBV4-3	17	CASSQAYKGRGYNEQFF
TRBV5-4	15	CASSLELSGANVLTF
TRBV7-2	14	CASSSDRLITEAFF
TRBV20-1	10	CSAKGQGTFF
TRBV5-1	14	CASSPDRGTETQYF
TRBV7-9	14	CASSFGFSSYEQYF
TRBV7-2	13	CASSLGATYEQYF
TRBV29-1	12	CSVGAMNTEAFF
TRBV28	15	CASSSPGQGTDTQYF
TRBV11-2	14	CASSQGQGAVEQFF
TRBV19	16	CASSRPLTGSDYGYTF
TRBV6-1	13	CASKRDGQETQYF
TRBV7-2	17	CASSLGSTSGSYDEQFF
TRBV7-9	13	CASSQDGTGELFF
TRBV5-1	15	CASSLTGSSGNTIYF
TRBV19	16	CASNRTGAKGSHGYTF
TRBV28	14	CASSSGQGNTEAFF
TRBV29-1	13	CSVGSPGPTEAFF
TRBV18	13	CASSSGSHYEQYF
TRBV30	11	CAWSARLGYTF
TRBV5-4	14	CASSRADRNTEAFF
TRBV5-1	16	CASSLPGTASTDTQYF
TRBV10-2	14	CASSDRVGFQPQHF
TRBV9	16	CASSVGQGGVNYEQYF
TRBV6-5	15	CASSRGDTNTGELFF
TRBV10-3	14	CAIRGTGIWDEQYF
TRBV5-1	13	CASSGQGGETQYF
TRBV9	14	CASSVAGARSTQYF
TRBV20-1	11	CSGARENEQYF
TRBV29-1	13	CSVARTVNTEAFF
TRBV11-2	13	CASSVPQGREQYF
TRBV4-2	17	CASSQVMRGLAGNTIYF
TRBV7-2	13	CASSSRTHNEQFF
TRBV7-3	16	CASSLIPAGAQETQYF
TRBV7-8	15	CASSLDDRGTYEQYF
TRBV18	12	CASSPDSGEQYF
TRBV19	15	CASSMITSGNNEQFF
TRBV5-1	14	CASSPGGRNYGYTF
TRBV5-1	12	CASRTGNNEQFF
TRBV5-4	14	CASSLPRGSYEQYF
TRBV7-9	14	CASSSGLYTDTQYF
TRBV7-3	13	CASSYSSGTEAFF
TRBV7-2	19	CASSDNSRWILSTDNEQFF
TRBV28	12	CASSSKERGYTF
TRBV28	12	CASSSPASGQFF
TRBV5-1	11	CASSRTGELFF
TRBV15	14	CATSRDLGQDGYTF
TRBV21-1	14	CASEVEPTYNEQFF
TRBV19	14	CASWDRGGNYGYTF
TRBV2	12	CATSSDSGEQYF
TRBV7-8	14	CASSLIQGPYEQYF
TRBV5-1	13	CASSWGLYNEQFF